Listed here is a single T cell receptor (beta chain). The record originates from a study of blood T cell repertoires in COVID-19. Looked up from germline, CDR1 is MNHNY and CDR2 is SVGAGI (reference sequence). The CDR3 is made up of 13 amino acids. Trimming cost V 8 bases and J 3 bases, with 13 bases left between them. Method: immunoSEQ multiplex PCR; TCRdb's copy keeps in-frame clones and lacks some. The table has about 110,000 clones, roughly 81% seen once. This receptor was obtained from a human donor in a cohort sampled during active COVID-19. The chain has TRBV6-6 and TRBJ1-2; D remains unclear. The specimen sequenced was peripheral blood. In DNA, the CDR3 is TGTGCCAGCGGTCAGGAGGCATACTATGGCTACACCTTC. It translates to CASGQEAYYGYTF.